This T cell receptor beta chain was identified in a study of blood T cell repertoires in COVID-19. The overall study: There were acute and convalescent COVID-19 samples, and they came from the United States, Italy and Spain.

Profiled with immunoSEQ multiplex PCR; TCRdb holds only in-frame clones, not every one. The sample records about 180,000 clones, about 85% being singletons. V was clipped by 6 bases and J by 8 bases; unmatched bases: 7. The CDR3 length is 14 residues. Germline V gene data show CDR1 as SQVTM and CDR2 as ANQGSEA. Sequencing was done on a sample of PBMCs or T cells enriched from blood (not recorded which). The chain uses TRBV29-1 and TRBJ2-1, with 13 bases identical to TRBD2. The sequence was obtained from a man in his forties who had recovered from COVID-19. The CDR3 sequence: CSVGLAGVFDEQFF. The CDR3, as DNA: TGCAGCGTAGGACTAGCGGGAGTGTTCGATGAGCAGTTCTTC.